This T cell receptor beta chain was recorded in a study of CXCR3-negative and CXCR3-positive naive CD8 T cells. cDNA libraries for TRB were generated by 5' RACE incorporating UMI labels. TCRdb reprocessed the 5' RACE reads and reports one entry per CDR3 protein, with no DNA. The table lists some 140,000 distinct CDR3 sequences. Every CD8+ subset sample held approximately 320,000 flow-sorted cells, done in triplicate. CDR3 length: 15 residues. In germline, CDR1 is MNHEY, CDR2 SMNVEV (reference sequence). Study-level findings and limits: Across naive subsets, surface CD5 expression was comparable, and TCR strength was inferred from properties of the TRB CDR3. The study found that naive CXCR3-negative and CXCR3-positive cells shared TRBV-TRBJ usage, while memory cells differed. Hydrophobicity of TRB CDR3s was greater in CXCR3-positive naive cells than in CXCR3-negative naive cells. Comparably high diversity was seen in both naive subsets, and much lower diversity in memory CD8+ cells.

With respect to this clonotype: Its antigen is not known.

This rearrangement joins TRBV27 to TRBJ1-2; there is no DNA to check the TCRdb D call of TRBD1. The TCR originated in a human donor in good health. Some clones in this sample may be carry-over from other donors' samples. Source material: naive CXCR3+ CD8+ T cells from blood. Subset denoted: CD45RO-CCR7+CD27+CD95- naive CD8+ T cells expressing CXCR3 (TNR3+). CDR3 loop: CASSSTGGPNYGYTF.